This TCR beta chain was retrieved from a study of T cells in Graves' hyperthyroidism and ophthalmopathy (dated by TCRdb to the late 2010s). With respect to the entire study: Peripheral blood was collected at initial diagnosis, before any treatment. The roughly 94 discovery patients were randomly split 7:3 into training and test sets. Once sampling was done, hyperthyroidism patients were given methimazole at a starting dose of 30 mg daily, whereas ophthalmopathy patients were given high-dose intravenous methylprednisolone. Prospective prediction of ophthalmopathy was tested in an independent validation cohort consisting of about 19 hyperthyroidism patients and around 17 patients who later progressed to ophthalmopathy. According to the paper, TCR Vbeta CDR3 sequencing was carried out on approximately 140 peripheral blood samples, which came from about 45 ophthalmopathy, some 73 hyperthyroidism and about 17 progressor patients. The study also compared thyroid tissue and blood T-cell repertoires from 6 or 7 Graves' hyperthyroidism patients. To identify TCR V-J signatures that set the groups apart, the researchers used a discovery cohort of more than 95 patients, made up of roughly 45 with Graves' ophthalmopathy and 57 with stable Graves' hyperthyroidism.

Only a few counts were recorded for this clonotype. Which antigen it targets is not known. Base qualities are not provided; no much larger clone lies one nucleotide away. The hyperthyroidism patients were between 18 and 65 years old and newly diagnosed, with a disease duration of less than 2 months. The study excluded patients with uncontrolled infections, other autoimmune diseases, pregnancy or lactation. Clinical symptoms, serum thyroxine and TRAb, thyroid ultrasound, and orbital computed tomography formed the basis for the diagnoses. Blood from progressor patients was drawn when they were first diagnosed with hyperthyroidism, before any ophthalmopathy symptoms appeared. Ficoll-Paque density gradient centrifugation was used to isolate PBMCs from approximately 10 ml of fresh peripheral blood. Progressor patients were defined as those initially diagnosed with Graves' hyperthyroidism in whom ophthalmopathy developed during follow-up. Trizol reagent was used to extract total RNA, and RNA quality was then checked on an Agilent 2100 Bioanalyzer.

TCR beta CDR3 regions were amplified from RNA transcripts. The TCR CDR3 was subjected to a first round of RT-PCR using the HTBI primer set and the Qiagen OneStep RT-PCR kit. A second multiplex PCR round built the libraries, followed by size selection and purification. The libraries were sequenced on an Illumina HiSeq2000 using paired-end 100 bp reads. Concerning the study's data processing: SOAPnuke was used to process the raw data, throwing out any read that contained adapters or uncalled bases, had a mean Phred below 15, or lacked an exact constant-primer or identifier match. High-quality paired reads were merged with COPE v1.2.5, and unique nucleotide sequences were defined as clonotypes. MiTCR v1.1 was used to align clonotypes to the IMGT TRBV, TRBD and TRBJ reference segments. The analysis was restricted to V-J combinations with a frequency above 0.0001, which together covered roughly 99% of the repertoires. The TCS score was defined as the ratio of F50 (clonal expansion) to E x V (chaos), calculated using BLOSUM62-based TCRdist between CDR3 peptides within each V-J. Welch's t-statistics and random forest reduced 500 to 650 V-J features to 13, which were used in a naive Bayes classifier (R e1071). The similarity between thyroid and blood repertoires was quantified using the Morisita-Horn index. TCRdb trimmed the raw reads at Q25, called clones with MiXCR and kept productive beta chains. For every CDR3 protein sequence, its rows merge into one entry that carries the most common genes and DNA. What appears here as the V and J calls and clone size reflects TCRdb's work, not the paper's. This sample gives approximately 24,000 distinct CDR3 sequences in total; 49% of them show up just once. In total, the top ten clones hold 25% of the sample.

Trimming takes 0 bases off V and 9 bases off J; junction bases not matched to a gene: 6. As encoded in the germline V gene, CDR1 is SGHTA while CDR2 is FQGTGA. Reading from cysteine to phenylalanine, the CDR3 counts 15 amino acids. The CDR3 DNA has 45 bases and is translated from base 1. Summary of the overall study and its limitations: A 13 V-J signature model separated ophthalmopathy from stable hyperthyroidism, with approximately 86% sensitivity and roughly 81% specificity in cross-validation and 80%/75% in testing. Most expanded thyroid clonotypes (frequency above 0.001) were also found in blood, which suggests that blood repertoires may mirror thyroid immune responses. Sample size was not statistically predetermined, and investigators were not blinded to group allocation. In validation, the model predicted progression to ophthalmopathy with over 65% sensitivity and less than 75% specificity, a median of about six months before onset.

The clonotype originates from a woman aged 40 to 50 with Graves' hyperthyroidism that later progressed to Graves' ophthalmopathy. Sequences were obtained from blood. This sequence uses TRBV7-3 and TRBJ2-1, and TRBD2 matches 9 of the central bases. The nucleotide sequence is TGTGCCAGCAGCTTAACCGGCGCTAGCGGGACTGAGCAGTTCTTC. The encoded protein is CASSLTGASGTEQFF.